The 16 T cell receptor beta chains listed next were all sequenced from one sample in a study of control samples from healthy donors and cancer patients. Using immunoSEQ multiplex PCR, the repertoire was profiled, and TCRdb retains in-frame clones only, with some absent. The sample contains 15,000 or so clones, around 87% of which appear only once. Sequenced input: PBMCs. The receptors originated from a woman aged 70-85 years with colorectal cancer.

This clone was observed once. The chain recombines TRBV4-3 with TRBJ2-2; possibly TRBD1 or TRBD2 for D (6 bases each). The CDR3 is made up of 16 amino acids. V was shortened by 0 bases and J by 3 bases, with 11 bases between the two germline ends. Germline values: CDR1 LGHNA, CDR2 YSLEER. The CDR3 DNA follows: TGCGCCAGCAGCCAAGAAGGGGGGCCCTACACCGGGGAGCTGTTTTTT. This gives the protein CASSQEGGPYTGELFF.

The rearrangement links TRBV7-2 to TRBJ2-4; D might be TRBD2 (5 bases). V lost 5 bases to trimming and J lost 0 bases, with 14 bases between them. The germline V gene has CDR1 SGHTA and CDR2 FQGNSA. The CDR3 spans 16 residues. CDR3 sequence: CASSIEPGRAKNIQYF. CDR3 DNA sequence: TGTGCCAGCAGCATTGAACCGGGGAGAGCCAAAAACATTCAGTACTTC.

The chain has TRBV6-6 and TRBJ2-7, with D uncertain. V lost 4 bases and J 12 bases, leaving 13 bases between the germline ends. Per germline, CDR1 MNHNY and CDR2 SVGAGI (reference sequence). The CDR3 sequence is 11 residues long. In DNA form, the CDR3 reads TGTGCCAGCAGTTCCGAGTCTACCGTGTACTTC. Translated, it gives CASSSESTVYF.

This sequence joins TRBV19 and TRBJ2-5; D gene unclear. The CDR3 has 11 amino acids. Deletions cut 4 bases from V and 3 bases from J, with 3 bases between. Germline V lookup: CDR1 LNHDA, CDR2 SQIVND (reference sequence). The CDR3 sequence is CASSTKETQYF. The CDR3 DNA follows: TGTGCCAGTAGTACTAAAGAGACCCAGTACTTC.

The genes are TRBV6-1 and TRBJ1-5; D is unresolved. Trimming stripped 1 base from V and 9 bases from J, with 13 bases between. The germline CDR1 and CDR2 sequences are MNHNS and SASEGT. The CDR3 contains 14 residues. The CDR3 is CASSEGVARLPQHF. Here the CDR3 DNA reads TGTGCCAGCAGTGAAGGCGTGGCGAGGCTGCCCCAGCATTTT.

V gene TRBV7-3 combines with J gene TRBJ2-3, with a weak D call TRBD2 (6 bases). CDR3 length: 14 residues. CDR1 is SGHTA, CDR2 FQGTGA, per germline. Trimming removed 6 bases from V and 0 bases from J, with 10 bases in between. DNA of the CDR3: TGTGCCAGCAGGCGGGATACTAGCACAGATACGCAGTATTTT. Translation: CASRRDTSTDTQYF. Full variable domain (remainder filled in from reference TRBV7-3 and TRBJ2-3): GAGVSQTPSNKVTEKGKYVELRCDPISGHTALYWYRQSLGQGPEFLIYFQGTGAADDSGLPNDRFFAVRPEGSVSTLKIQRTERGDSAVYLCASRRDTSTDTQYFGPGTRLTVL.

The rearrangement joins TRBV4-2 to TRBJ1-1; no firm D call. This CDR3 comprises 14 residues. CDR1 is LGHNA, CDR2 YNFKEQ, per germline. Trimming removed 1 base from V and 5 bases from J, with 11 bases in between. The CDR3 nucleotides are TGTGCCAGCAGCCAAGTCATGGGCCCGACTGAAGCTTTCTTT. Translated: CASSQVMGPTEAFF.

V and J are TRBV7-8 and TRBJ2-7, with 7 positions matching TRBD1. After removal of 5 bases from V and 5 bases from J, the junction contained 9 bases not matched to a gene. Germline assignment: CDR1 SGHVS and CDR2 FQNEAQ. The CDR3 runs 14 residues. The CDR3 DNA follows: TGTGCCAGCAGCACCCGACAGGGTCGCAACGAGCAGTACTTC. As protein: CASSTRQGRNEQYF.

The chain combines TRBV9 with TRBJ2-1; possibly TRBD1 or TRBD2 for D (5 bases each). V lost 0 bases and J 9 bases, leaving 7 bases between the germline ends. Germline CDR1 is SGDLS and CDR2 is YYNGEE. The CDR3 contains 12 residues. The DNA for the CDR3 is TGTGCCAGCAGCGTAGGGGACGGTGAGCAGTTCTTC. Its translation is CASSVGDGEQFF.

The CDR3 bases are TGTGCCAGCAGCTTAGTAGGCGGGGCTGGGGCCAACGTCCTGACTTTC. It yields the protein CASSLVGGAGANVLTF. V usage is TRBV11-2 and J usage is TRBJ2-6, with TRBD2 as a possible D gene (6 bases). This CDR3 has 16 amino acids. Germline V gene data show CDR1 as SGHAT and CDR2 as FQNNGV. Between the trimmed V and J ends, which lost 1 base and 2 bases, there was a span of 9 bases.

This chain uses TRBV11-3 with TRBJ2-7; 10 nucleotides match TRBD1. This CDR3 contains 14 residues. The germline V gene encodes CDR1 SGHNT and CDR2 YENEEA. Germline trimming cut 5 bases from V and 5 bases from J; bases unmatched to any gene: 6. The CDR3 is CASSAWDRGNEQYF. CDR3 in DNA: TGTGCCAGCAGCGCCTGGGACAGGGGAAACGAGCAGTACTTC.

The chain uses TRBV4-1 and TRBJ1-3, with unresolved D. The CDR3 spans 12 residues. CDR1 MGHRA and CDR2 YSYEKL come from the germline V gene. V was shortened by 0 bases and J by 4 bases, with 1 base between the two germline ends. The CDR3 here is CASSQEGNTIYF. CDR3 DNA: TGCGCCAGCAGCCAAGAGGGAAACACCATATATTTT.

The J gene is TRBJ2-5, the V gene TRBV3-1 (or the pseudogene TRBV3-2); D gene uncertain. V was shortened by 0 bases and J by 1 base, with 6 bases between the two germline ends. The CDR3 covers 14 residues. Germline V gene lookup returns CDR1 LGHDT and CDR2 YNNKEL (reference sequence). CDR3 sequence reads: CASSQDPGQETQYF. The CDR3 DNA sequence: TGTGCCAGCAGCCAAGATCCAGGCCAAGAGACCCAGTACTTC.

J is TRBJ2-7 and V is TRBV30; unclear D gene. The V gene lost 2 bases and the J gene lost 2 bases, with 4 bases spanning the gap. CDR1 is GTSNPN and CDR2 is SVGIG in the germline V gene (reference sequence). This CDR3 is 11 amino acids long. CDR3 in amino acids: CAWSLTYEQYF. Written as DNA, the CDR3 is TGTGCCTGGAGTCTGACCTACGAGCAGTACTTC. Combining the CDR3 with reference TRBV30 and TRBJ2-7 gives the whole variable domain SQTIHQWPATLVQPVGSPLSLECTVEGTSNPNLYWYRQAAGRGLQLLFYSVGIGQISSEVPQNLSASRPQDRQFILSSKKLLLSDSGFYLCAWSLTYEQYFGPGTRLTVT.

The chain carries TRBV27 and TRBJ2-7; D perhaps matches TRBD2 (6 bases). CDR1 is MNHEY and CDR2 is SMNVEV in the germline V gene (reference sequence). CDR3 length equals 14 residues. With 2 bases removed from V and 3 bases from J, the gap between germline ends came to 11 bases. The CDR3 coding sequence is TGTGCCAGCAGTTTAAGTAGCGGCGTCTACGAGCAGTACTTC. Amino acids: CASSLSSGVYEQYF.

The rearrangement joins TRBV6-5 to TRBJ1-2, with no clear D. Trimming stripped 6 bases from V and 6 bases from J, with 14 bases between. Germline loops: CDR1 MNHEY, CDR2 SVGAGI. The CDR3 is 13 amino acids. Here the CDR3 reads CASRDAGGHGYTF. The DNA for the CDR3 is TGTGCCAGCAGAGACGCTGGAGGGCATGGCTACACCTTC.